The 23 T cell receptor beta chains below were found in one sample sequenced in a study of blood T cells in healthy people across ages (dated by TCRdb to the mid-2010s). Libraries were constructed by 5' RACE. The sample was run on an Illumina HiSeq 2500. The second PCR ran for about 7 to 11 cycles and used a J-beta primer mix along with a sample-barcoded 5' primer. TCRdb reran the public reads through fastp at Q25 and MiXCR, keeping productive beta chains. Rows with a matching CDR3 protein are joined into one entry that keeps the most common DNA and genes. The sample table holds about 830,000 distinct CDR3 sequences, of which about 62% were seen once. 25% to 30% of the sample goes to the ten largest clones. The sample taken for sequencing was blood. The receptors stem from a man aged 30 to 39 in good health.

This clonotype came up a few times. This chain links TRBV25-1 with TRBJ1-2; 9 nucleotides line up with TRBD1. The V and J ends lost 2 bases and 9 bases, in that order; junction bases with no gene match: 10. Germline V lookup: CDR1 MGHDK, CDR2 SYGVNS. The CDR3 loop spans 15 amino acids. In DNA, the CDR3 is TGTGCCAGCAGTGAAGGAGGACAGGGGAAGAGGAGCTACACCTTC. Translation gives CASSEGGQGKRSYTF.

Ten or more counts support this clonotype. The chain is built from TRBV5-1 and TRBJ2-5, with a tentative D call TRBD2 (5 bases). The CDR3 is 14 amino acids. Per germline, CDR1 SGHRS and CDR2 YFSETQ. V was clipped by 1 base and J by 5 bases, with 12 bases between them. The CDR3 DNA follows: TGCGCCAGCAGCTTGCTGCTAGCTTCCGAGACCCAGTACTTC. Amino acids: CASSLLLASETQYF.

The chain links TRBV2 to TRBJ2-5, with D possibly being TRBD1 (5 bases). The V and J ends lost 11 bases and 4 bases respectively, with 14 bases between them. Germline CDR1 and CDR2: SNHLY and FYNNEI. The CDR3 has 12 residues. The DNA for the CDR3 is TGTGCCGGCCGAAGGGGCCGAGAGACCCAGTACTTC. This codes for CAGRRGRETQYF.

The chain recombines TRBV29-1 with TRBJ2-5; 7 positions agree with TRBD2. This CDR3 comprises 14 residues. Trimming removed 3 bases from V and 8 bases from J; junction bases left unmatched: 12. The V gene's germline CDR1 is SQVTM and CDR2 ANQGSEA. The CDR3 region is CSVDAGVVLETQYF. CDR3 nucleotide sequence: TGCAGCGTTGACGCGGGGGTAGTCCTTGAAACCCAGTACTTC.

This clonotype showed up just a few times. The chain combines TRBV5-1 with TRBJ2-4, with TRBD1 matching over 10 bases. This CDR3 has 15 residues. J gave up 6 bases and V 4 bases, and 7 bases lay outside the gene matches. Germline V gene lookup returns CDR1 SGHRS and CDR2 YFSETQ. The CDR3: CASSQDRGPGNIQYF. In DNA, the CDR3 is TGCGCCAGCAGCCAAGACAGGGGGCCAGGAAACATTCAGTACTTC.

The chain joins TRBV2 to TRBJ1-6; weak D call: TRBD1 (5 bases). Trimming shortened V by 7 bases and J by 7 bases, and 17 bases separated the two germline ends. This CDR3 comprises 15 residues. Germline V gene lookup returns CDR1 SNHLY and CDR2 FYNNEI. The DNA of the CDR3 is TGTGCCAGCAAAGGGGAAGGGATCGGAAATTCACCCCTCCACTTT. Its translation is CASKGEGIGNSPLHF.

This clonotype was counted once. The junction shows a germline mismatch at one end, possibly a read error. The chain couples TRBV27 to TRBJ2-1; D is ambiguous. Germline CDR1 is MNHEY and CDR2 is SMNVEV (reference sequence). CDR3 length: 15 amino acids. This CDR3 is CASRQDGQSYTEQFF. The CDR3 nucleotides are TGTGCCAGCAGGCAGGACGGCCAATCCTACACTGAGCAGTTCTTC.

This clonotype occurred a few times. CDR3 in amino acids: CSVKTGGAGNIQYF. Written as DNA, the CDR3 is TGCAGCGTGAAGACAGGGGGCGCCGGGAACATTCAGTACTTC. The chain uses TRBV29-1 and TRBJ2-4, with 10 bases fitting TRBD1. Germline CDR1 SQVTM, CDR2 ANQGSEA. J was trimmed by 7 bases and V by 6 bases; bases with no gene match: 9. CDR3 length: 14 residues.

V and J are TRBV20-1 and TRBJ2-3; D might be TRBD1 or TRBD2, each matching 6 bases. The length of the CDR3 is 13 residues. Germline-derived CDR1 and CDR2 are DFQATT and SNEGSKA (reference sequence). Trimming took off 8 bases at V and 10 bases at J, with 22 bases between the two ends. The CDR3 reads CSSKGGLGRAQYF. DNA of the CDR3: TGCAGTTCCAAGGGGGGTCTCGGGCGGGCGCAGTATTTT.

J is TRBJ2-4 and V is TRBV2, with D perhaps TRBD1 (6 bases). V was trimmed by 0 bases and J by 13 bases, leaving 13 bases between them. Per germline, CDR1 SNHLY and CDR2 FYNNEI. This CDR3 comprises 13 residues. In nucleotides, the CDR3 is TGTGCCAGCAGTGAAGCGACAGGCGGCAAGCAGTACTTC. Its translation is CASSEATGGKQYF.

In the case of this clonotype: One junction end disagrees with the germline gene, perhaps due to a read error. The genes are TRBV9 and TRBJ2-3; D not resolved. Germline assignment: CDR1 SGDLS and CDR2 YYNGEE. CDR3 length: 16 amino acids. The CDR3 loop reads CASSVVPDSYTDTQYF. Written as DNA, the CDR3 is TGTGCCAGCAGTGTAGTTCCTGACTCCTACACAGATACGCAGTATTTT.

The chain is built from TRBV2 and TRBJ2-1; D uncertain. Per germline, CDR1 SNHLY and CDR2 FYNNEI. V lost 8 bases and J lost 7, with 9 bases in between. The CDR3 covers 11 residues. This chain's CDR3 is CASRPLNEQFF. Written as DNA, the CDR3 is TGTGCCAGCCGCCCTCTTAATGAGCAGTTCTTC.

J is TRBJ2-3 and V is TRBV27; D may be TRBD1 or TRBD2 (6 bases each). From germline, CDR1 is MNHEY and CDR2 SMNVEV (reference sequence). Deletions cut 1 base from V and 2 bases from J, with 10 bases between. CDR3 length: 15 residues. CDR3 sequence (DNA): TGTGCCAGCAGTTTATGGGGGGCTAACACAGATACGCAGTATTTT. This gives the protein CASSLWGANTDTQYF.

On this clonotype itself: At one boundary the junction diverges from the germline segment, which might be a read error. The chain employs TRBV7-2 and TRBJ2-3; 10 bases map to TRBD2. This CDR3 comprises 16 residues. CDR1 is SGHTA, CDR2 FQGNSA, per germline. The CDR3 DNA reads TGTGCCAGCGGCTTAGGGGAGCGGGGGGGCTTAGATACGCAGTATTTT. It translates to CASGLGERGGLDTQYF.

The V gene is TRBV25-1, the J gene TRBJ1-6; the match to TRBD1 covers 7 bases. V lost 5 bases to trimming and J lost 9 bases; unmatched junction nucleotides: 7. The germline V gene has CDR1 MGHDK and CDR2 SYGVNS. The CDR3 covers 14 residues. For the CDR3, the DNA is TGTGCCAGCAGTCCCCCGGGACAGTTTTCACCCCTCCACTTT. Translation: CASSPPGQFSPLHF. Full variable domain (missing parts from reference TRBV25-1 and TRBJ1-6): EADIYQTPRYLVIGTGKKITLECSQTMGHDKMYWYQQDPGMELHLIHYSYGVNSTEKGDLSSESTVSRIRTEHFPLTLESARPSHTSQYLCASSPPGQFSPLHFGNGTRLTVT.

This clonotype occurred many times. This chain uses TRBV20-1 with TRBJ2-1, with D perhaps TRBD1 or TRBD2 (6 bases each). V gave up 6 bases and J gave up 8 bases, with 14 bases separating them. CDR1 and CDR2 (germline): DFQATT, SNEGSKA (reference sequence). The CDR3 consists of 12 residues. The CDR3 loop reads CSALDRGHEQFF. The CDR3 bases are TGCAGTGCGCTAGACCGGGGGCATGAGCAGTTCTTC.

V usage is TRBV20-1 and J usage is TRBJ2-3; 9 nucleotides match TRBD2. The CDR3 totals 15 residues. From germline, CDR1 is DFQATT and CDR2 SNEGSKA (reference sequence). The junction had 11 bases not matched to a gene; V was cut back by 6 bases and J by 4 bases. Here the CDR3 reads CSAILGGGAADTQYF. In DNA form, the CDR3 reads TGCAGTGCCATACTAGGCGGGGGGGCAGCAGATACGCAGTATTTT.

The gene calls are TRBV13 and TRBJ2-7; D is possibly TRBD1 (5 bases). The length of the CDR3 is 15 residues. CDR1 is PRHDT and CDR2 is FYEKMQ in the germline V gene (reference sequence). V was pared by 7 bases and J by 2 bases, with 18 bases between. CDR3 sequence: CASTIQGNIPYEQYF. CDR3 DNA sequence: TGTGCCAGCACGATTCAGGGTAATATTCCCTACGAGCAGTACTTC. The full variable domain, its missing parts supplied by reference TRBV13 and TRBJ2-7, is AAGVIQSPRHLIKEKRETATLKCYPIPRHDTVYWYQQGPGQDPQFLISFYEKMQSDKGSIPDRFSAQQFSDYHSELNMSSLELGDSALYFCASTIQGNIPYEQYFGPGTRLTVT.

This chain uses TRBV6-1 with TRBJ2-5; 13 nucleotides match TRBD2. This CDR3 has 19 residues. The V gene end was trimmed by 5 bases and the J gene end by 2 bases; junction bases not matched to a gene: 14. Germline values: CDR1 MNHNS, CDR2 SASEGT. As DNA, the CDR3 is TGTGCCAGCAGTCCCGGGTCGGGGGGACTAGCGGGGTCTCAAGAGACCCAGTACTTC. Translated, it gives CASSPGSGGLAGSQETQYF.

The chain employs TRBV12-3 or TRBV12-4 and TRBJ2-7; D remains unclear. V gave up 3 bases and J gave up 6 bases, with 9 bases separating them. The CDR3 consists of 12 residues. CDR3 coding DNA: TGTGCCAGCAGTTTTGGCCTACGCGAGCAGTACTTC. It specifies CASSFGLREQYF.

The rearrangement links TRBV15 to TRBJ1-2; D gene uncertain. The ends were cut back, 3 bases at V and 5 bases at J, with 7 bases in the middle. The CDR3 length is 12 residues. Germline V gives CDR1 LNHNV, CDR2 YYDKDF (reference sequence). Here the CDR3 DNA reads TGTGCCACCAGCAGCACCTCTTATGGCTACACCTTC. This gives the protein CATSSTSYGYTF.

V gene TRBV4-2 combines with J gene TRBJ2-1; 8 nucleotides agree with TRBD1. V shed 5 bases and J 8 bases; nucleotides not matched to a gene: 11. The CDR3 runs to 15 residues. The germline V gene encodes CDR1 LGHNA and CDR2 YNFKEQ. The CDR3 here is CASSLRTGSIDEQFF. CDR3 nucleotide sequence: TGTGCCAGCAGCTTACGGACAGGGTCTATAGATGAGCAGTTCTTC.

The chain couples TRBV9 to TRBJ2-1; 7 nucleotides line up with TRBD2. Trimming took 0 bases from V and 0 from J; bases not matched to a gene: 3. Germline values: CDR1 SGDLS, CDR2 YYNGEE. The CDR3 loop spans 16 amino acids. The CDR3 DNA reads as TGTGCCAGCAGCGTAGGGCGGGGGAGCTCCTACAATGAGCAGTTCTTC. Its protein is CASSVGRGSSYNEQFF.